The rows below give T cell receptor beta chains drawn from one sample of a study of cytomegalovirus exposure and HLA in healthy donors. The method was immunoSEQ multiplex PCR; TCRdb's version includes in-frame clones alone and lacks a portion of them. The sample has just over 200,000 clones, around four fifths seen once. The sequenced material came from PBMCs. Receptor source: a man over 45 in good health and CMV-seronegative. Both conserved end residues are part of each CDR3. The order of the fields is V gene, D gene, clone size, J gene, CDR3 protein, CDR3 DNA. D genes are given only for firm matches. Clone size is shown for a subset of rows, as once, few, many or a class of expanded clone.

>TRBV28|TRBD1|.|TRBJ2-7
CASSPGTGLGEQYF
TGTGCCAGCAGTCCCGGGACAGGGCTGGGCGAGCAGTACTTC
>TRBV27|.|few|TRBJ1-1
CASSLSYNLNTEAFF
TGTGCCAGCAGTTTATCGTACAACCTGAACACTGAAGCTTTCTTT
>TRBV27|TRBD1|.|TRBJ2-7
CASKGQGAHEQYF
TGTGCCAGCAAAGGACAGGGGGCGCACGAGCAGTACTTC
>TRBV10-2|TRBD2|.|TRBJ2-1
CASRPSGRYNEQFF
TGCGCCAGCAGGCCTAGCGGGAGGTACAATGAGCAGTTCTTC
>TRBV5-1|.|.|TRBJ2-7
CASSLEQGRIDEQYF
TGCGCCAGCAGCTTGGAGCAGGGGAGAATTGACGAGCAGTACTTC
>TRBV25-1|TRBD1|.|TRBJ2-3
CATCTGVADTQYF
TGTGCCACATGCACAGGGGTAGCGGATACGCAGTATTTT
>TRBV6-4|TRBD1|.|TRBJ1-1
CASRAGGTGEDRGNTEAFF
TGTGCCAGCCGAGCGGGGGGGACAGGCGAGGATCGGGGGAACACTGAAGCTTTCTTT
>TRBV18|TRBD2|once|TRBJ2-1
CASSRGASGTYNEQFF
TGTGCCAGCTCACGAGGGGCTAGCGGTACCTACAATGAGCAGTTCTTC
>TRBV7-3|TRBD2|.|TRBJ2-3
CASSLSGRAEAAQYF
TGTGCCAGCAGCTTAAGCGGGAGGGCCGAGGCGGCGCAGTATTTT
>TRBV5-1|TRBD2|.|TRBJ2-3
CASSFAGTSSTDTQYF
TGCGCCAGCAGCTTCGCCGGGACTAGTTCTACAGATACGCAGTATTTT
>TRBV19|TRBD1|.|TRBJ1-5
CASSLDRAEGPQHF
TGTGCCAGTAGTTTAGACAGGGCCGAAGGGCCCCAGCATTTT
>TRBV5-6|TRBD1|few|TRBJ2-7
CASRRTGSDYEQYF
TGTGCCAGCAGACGGACAGGGTCGGACTACGAGCAGTACTTC
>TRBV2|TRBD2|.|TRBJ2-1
CASSEREGNEQFF
TGTGCCAGCAGTGAGCGGGAGGGCAATGAGCAGTTCTTC
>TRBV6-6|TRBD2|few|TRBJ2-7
CASTLNPTSGRAEQYF
TGTGCCAGCACCCTTAACCCGACTAGCGGGAGGGCCGAGCAGTACTTC
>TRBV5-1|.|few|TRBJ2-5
CASSFGRGIQETQYF
TGCGCCAGCAGCTTCGGTAGGGGAATTCAGGAGACCCAGTACTTC
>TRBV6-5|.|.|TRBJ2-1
CASNIDRTLGNEQFF
TGTGCCAGCAATATAGACAGGACCCTGGGGAATGAGCAGTTCTTC
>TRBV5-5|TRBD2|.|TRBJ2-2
CASSSGLGNTGELFF
TGTGCCAGCAGCTCGGGACTAGGGAACACCGGGGAGCTGTTTTTT
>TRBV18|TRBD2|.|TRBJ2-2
CASSPPGLAGRPNTGELFF
TGTGCCAGCTCACCCCCGGGACTAGCGGGACGACCGAACACCGGGGAGCTGTTTTTT